This T cell receptor beta chain was retrieved from a study of T-cell reconstitution after alpha-beta-depleted transplantation in children. Unique molecular identifiers were incorporated during preparation of the TCRbeta library. TCRdb re-analysed the PCR reads in MiXCR, keeping a single row per CDR3 protein. The repertoire includes about 640,000 distinct CDR3 sequences, 16% of them detected once, and 1.1% sits in the top ten. The receptor was derived from a human donor who donated a stem cell graft to a child with acute myeloid leukemia. Sequences were derived from PBMCs from the stem cell graft donor, sampled from the stem cell graft.

The DNA of the CDR3 is TGCGCCAGCAGCTTGGGGGTCGCTGGAAACACCATATATTTT. It codes for CASSLGVAGNTIYF. The rearrangement uses TRBV5-1 and TRBJ1-3; no clear D gene. Germline CDR1 is SGHRS and CDR2 is YFSETQ. The CDR3 extends over 14 amino acids. With 0 bases removed from V and 2 bases from J, the gap between germline ends came to 6 bases.